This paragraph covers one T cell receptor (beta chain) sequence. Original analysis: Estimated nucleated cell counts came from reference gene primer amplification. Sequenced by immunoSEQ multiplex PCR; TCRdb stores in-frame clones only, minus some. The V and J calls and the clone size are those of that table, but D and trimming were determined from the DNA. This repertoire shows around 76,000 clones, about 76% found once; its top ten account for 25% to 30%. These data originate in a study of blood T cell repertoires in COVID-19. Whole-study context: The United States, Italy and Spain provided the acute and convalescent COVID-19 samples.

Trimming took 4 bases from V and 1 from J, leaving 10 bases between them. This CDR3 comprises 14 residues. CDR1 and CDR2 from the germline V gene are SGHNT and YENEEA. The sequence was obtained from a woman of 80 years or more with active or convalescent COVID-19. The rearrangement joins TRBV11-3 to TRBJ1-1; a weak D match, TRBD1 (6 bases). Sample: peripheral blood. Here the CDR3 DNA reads TGTGCCAGCAGCTCCGGACAGAGGAACACTGAAGCTTTCTTT. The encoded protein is CASSSGQRNTEAFF.